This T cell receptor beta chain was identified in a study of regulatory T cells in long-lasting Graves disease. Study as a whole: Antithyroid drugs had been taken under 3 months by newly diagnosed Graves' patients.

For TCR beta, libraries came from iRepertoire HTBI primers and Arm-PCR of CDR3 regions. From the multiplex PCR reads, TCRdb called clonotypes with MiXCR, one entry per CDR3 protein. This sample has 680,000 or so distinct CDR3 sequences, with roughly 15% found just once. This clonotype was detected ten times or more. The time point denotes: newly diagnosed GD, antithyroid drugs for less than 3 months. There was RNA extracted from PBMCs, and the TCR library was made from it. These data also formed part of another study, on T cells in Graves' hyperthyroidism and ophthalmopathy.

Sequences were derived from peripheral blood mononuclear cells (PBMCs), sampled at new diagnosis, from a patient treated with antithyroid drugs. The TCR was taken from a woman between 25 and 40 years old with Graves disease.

The CDR3 reads CASSNRRGIDGYTF. In DNA form, the CDR3 reads TGTGCCAGCAGTAACCGAAGGGGTATCGATGGCTACACCTTC. This chain links TRBV28 with TRBJ1-2; TRBD1 is a possible D gene (5 bases). Germline assignment: CDR1 MDHEN and CDR2 SYDVKM. Trimming pared 5 bases from V and 6 bases from J, leaving 16 bases between. The CDR3 loop spans 14 amino acids.